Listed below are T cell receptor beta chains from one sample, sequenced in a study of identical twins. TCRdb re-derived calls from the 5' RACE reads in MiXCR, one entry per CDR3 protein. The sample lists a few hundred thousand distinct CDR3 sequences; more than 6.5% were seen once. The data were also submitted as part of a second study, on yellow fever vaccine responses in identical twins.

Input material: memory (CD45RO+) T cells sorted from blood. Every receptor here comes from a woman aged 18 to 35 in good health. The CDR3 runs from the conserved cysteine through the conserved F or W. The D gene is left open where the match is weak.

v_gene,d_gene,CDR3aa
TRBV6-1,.,CASRALLNQPQHF
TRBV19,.,CASSIQASNQPQHF
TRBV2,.,CARDFTDTQYF
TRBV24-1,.,CATRCSEGDYGYTF
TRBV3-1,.,CASGPGGRAAEAFF
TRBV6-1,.,CASKEDLTVDTQYF
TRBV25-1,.,CASSAGGGEKLFF
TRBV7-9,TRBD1,CASSPTGQYYGYTF
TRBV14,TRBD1,CASSRRTGVGTDTQYF
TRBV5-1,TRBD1,CASRLGQGAFSGANVLTF
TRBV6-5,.,CASTGGTYEQYF
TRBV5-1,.,CASSLDGTKSSYEQYF
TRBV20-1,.,CSAPSVSDGREAFF
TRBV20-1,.,CSLSRAGAIQTQYF
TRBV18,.,CASWVRVGLAGTGELFF
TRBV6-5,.,CASSPARGWAFF